This T cell receptor (beta chain) appears in the sequencing data of a study of cytomegalovirus exposure and HLA in healthy donors. Primers for the PCR totalled 60 Vbeta and 13 Jbeta. Repertoires were generated with immunoSEQ multiplex PCR, while TCRdb's copy carries only in-frame clones and drops some. The sample has 200,000 to 250,000 clones, over 80% seen once; the top ten hold 5.4%. The study's findings and limits: Per a later analysis, HLA-associated TCR beta chains showed more clonal expansion than other, equally common TCR beta chains. The study assumed roughly uniform donor sequencing depth for presence/absence analyses. The investigators catalogued 160 or so TCR beta chains as cytomegalovirus-associated. HLA alleles showed associations with around 15,000 TCR beta sequences in a later analysis, at a 0.05 false discovery rate.

CDR3 length: 15 residues. Germline V gene lookup returns CDR1 SGHDT and CDR2 YYEEEE. V lost 4 bases to trimming and J lost 5 bases, with 15 bases between them. This clone has more than one count but fewer than ten. Its antigen remains unidentified. The clonotype originates from a woman between 40 and 50 years old in good health and CMV-seropositive. V gene TRBV5-6 combines with J gene TRBJ1-4; perhaps TRBD1 as D (6 bases). The sequencing sample was made of PBMCs. CDR3 loop: CASSGWTARNEKLFF. The CDR3 DNA follows: TGTGCCAGCAGCGGGTGGACAGCAAGGAATGAAAAACTGTTTTTT.